This T cell receptor (beta chain) was captured in a study of cytomegalovirus exposure and HLA in healthy donors. PCR involved 60 Vbeta and 13 Jbeta primers. The assay was immunoSEQ multiplex PCR, and TCRdb's table has in-frame clones only and misses some. The table lists approximately 150,000 clones, roughly 85% of them singletons. V was pared by 1 base and J by 10 bases, with 11 bases between. Germline V lookup: CDR1 SGHAT, CDR2 FQDESV (reference sequence). The CDR3 covers 14 residues. Concerning this clone: Its antigen is undetermined.

Findings and limits, study-wide: Across HLA loci, a later analysis found differing TCR association rates, with DRB1 most and HLA-C fewest. As confirmed in vitro, a few CMV-associated chains were specific for CMV antigens.

Sequenced sample: PBMCs. The sequence came from a male donor in good health and CMV-seronegative. This rearrangement joins TRBV11-1 to TRBJ1-6, with D tentatively TRBD1 (6 bases). CDR3 nucleotide sequence: TGTGCCAGCAGCTTAGGCAGGGGAGACTCACCCCTCCACTTT. It codes for CASSLGRGDSPLHF.